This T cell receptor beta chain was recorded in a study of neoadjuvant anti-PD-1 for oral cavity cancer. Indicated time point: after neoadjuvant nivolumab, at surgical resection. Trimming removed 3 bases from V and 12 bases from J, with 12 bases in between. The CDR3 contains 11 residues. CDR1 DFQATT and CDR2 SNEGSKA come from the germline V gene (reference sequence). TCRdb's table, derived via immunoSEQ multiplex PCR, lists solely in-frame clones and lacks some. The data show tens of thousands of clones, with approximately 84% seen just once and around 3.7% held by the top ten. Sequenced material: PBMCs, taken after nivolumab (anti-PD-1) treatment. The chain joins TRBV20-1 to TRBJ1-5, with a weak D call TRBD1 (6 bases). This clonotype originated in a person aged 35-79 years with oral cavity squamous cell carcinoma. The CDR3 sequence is CSASPDRYQHF. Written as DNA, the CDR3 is TGCAGTGCTAGTCCGGACAGATACCAGCATTTT.